The T cell receptor beta chain under discussion was sequenced for a study of post-analysis software for immune sequencing data. Study conclusions and caveats: Significantly decreased normalized Chao1 diversity was recorded for multiple sclerosis patients relative to controls.

Prepared TCR beta cDNA libraries contained unique molecular identifiers. TCRdb processed the PCR reads anew with MiXCR; each CDR3 protein has one entry. The sample shows about 620,000 distinct CDR3 sequences, roughly 40% of them seen only once. This clonotype was detected only once. The antigen is undetermined. Sequencing was done on a sample of blood. This TCR came from a girl aged 10 to 17 with multiple sclerosis.

For the CDR3, the DNA is TGTGCCAGCAGCTTCCGTGGGTTAGGGGGCTACACCTTC. Translation: CASSFRGLGGYTF. The chain uses TRBV11-2 and TRBJ1-2; D gene ambiguous. V dropped 3 bases and J dropped 8 bases, with 13 bases sitting between them. Germline CDR1 is SGHAT and CDR2 is FQNNGV. There are 13 residues in the CDR3.